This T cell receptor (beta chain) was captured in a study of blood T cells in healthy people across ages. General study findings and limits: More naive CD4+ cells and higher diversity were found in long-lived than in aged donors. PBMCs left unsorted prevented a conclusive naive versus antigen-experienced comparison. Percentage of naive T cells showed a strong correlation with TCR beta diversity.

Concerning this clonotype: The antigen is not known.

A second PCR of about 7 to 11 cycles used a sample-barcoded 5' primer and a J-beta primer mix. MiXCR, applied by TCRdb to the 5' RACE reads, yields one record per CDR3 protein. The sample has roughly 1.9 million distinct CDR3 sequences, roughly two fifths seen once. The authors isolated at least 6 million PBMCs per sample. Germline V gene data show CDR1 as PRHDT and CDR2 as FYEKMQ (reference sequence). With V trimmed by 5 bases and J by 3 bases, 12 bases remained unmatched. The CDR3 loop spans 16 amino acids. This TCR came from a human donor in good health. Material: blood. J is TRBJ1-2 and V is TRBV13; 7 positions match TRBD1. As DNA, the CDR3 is TGTGCCAGCAGCGTGGCCCGGGACAGTTTATACTATGGCTACACCTTC. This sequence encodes CASSVARDSLYYGYTF.